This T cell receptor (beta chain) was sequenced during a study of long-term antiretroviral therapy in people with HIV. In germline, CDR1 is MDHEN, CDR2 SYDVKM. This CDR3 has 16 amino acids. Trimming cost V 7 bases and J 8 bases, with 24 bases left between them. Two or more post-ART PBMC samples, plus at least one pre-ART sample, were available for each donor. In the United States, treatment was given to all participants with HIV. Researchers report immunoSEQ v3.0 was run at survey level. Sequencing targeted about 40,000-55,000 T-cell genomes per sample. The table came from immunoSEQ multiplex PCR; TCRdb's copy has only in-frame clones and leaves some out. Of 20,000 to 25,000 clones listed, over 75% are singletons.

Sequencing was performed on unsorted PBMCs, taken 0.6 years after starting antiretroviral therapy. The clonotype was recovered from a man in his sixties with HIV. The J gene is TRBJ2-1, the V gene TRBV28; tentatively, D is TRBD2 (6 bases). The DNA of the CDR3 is TGTGCCAGCACCTCATTGGGCTTGGGGGGTAGGGATGAGCAGTTCTTC. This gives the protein CASTSLGLGGRDEQFF.